This TCR beta chain was profiled in a study of T cell repertoires in cytomegalovirus infection. The overall study: Through public TCR beta signatures, both CMV infection and matching HLA type were indicated.

Germline V gene lookup returns CDR1 DFQATT and CDR2 SNEGSKA (reference sequence). Trimming shortened V by 1 base and J by 3 bases, and 12 bases separated the two germline ends. The CDR3 sequence is 14 residues long. Study observations and caveats: There were carriers of CMV plus the relevant HLA, and cumulative public TCR beta family frequency identified them. CMV-specific TCR beta clonotypes restricted by HLA-C were the ones dominating the ex vivo response.

TCRdb reprocessed the reads with MiXCR, giving one entry per CDR3 protein. The repertoire holds roughly 280,000 distinct CDR3 sequences, with roughly an eighth as singletons. On this clonotype itself: Its antigen is unidentified.

This TCR derives from a human donor in good health (CMV status not recorded). Some clones in this sample may be carry-over from other donors' samples. This chain connects TRBV20-1 to TRBJ1-1; a possible D gene is TRBD1 (5 bases). The specimen was PBMCs. CDR3 in amino acids: CSARVAGRDTEAFF. In nucleotides, the CDR3 is TGCAGTGCTAGAGTCGCAGGGCGAGACACTGAAGCTTTCTTT.